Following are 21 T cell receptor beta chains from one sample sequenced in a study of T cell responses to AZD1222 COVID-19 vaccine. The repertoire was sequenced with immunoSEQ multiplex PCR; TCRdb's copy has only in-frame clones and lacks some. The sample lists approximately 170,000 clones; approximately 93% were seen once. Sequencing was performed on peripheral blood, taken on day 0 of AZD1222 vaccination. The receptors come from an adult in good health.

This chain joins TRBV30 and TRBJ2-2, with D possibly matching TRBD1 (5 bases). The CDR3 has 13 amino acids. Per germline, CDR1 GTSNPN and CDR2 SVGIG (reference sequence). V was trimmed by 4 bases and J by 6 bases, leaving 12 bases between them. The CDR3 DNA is TGTGCCTGGACCATCTGGGGCTCCGGGGAGCTGTTTTTT. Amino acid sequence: CAWTIWGSGELFF.

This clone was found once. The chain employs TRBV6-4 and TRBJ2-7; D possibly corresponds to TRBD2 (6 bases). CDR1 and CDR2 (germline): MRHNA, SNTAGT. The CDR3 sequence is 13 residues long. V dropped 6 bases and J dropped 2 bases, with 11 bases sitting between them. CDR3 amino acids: CASSVRGTYEQYF. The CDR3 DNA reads TGTGCCAGCAGCGTGCGGGGAACCTACGAGCAGTACTTC.

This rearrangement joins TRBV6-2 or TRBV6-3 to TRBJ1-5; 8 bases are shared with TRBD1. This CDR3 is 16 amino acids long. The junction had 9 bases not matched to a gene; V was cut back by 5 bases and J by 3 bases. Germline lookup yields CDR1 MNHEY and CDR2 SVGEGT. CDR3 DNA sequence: TGTGCCAGCAGTAAATTTCCGGGACAGGACAATCAGCCCCAGCATTTT. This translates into CASSKFPGQDNQPQHF.

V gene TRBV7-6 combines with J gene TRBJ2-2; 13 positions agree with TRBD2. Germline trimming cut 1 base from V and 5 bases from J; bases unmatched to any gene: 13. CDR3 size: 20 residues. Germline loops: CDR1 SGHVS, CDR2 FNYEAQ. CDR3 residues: CASSLERLLAGGRKTGELFF. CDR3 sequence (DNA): TGTGCCAGCAGCTTAGAGCGCCTACTAGCGGGAGGGCGCAAAACCGGGGAGCTGTTTTTT.

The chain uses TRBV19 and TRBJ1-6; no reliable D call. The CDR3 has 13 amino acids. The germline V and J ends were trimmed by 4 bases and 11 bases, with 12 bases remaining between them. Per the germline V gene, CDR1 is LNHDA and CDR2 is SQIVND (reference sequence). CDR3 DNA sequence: TGTGCCAGTAGTAACACCCCTCCGGCACCCCTCCACTTT. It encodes CASSNTPPAPLHF. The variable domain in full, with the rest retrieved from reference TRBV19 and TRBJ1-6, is DGGITQSPKYLFRKEGQNVTLSCEQNLNHDAMYWYRQDPGQGLRLIYYSQIVNDFQKGDIAEGYSVSREKKESFPLTVTSAQKNPTAFYLCASSNTPPAPLHFGNGTRLTVT.

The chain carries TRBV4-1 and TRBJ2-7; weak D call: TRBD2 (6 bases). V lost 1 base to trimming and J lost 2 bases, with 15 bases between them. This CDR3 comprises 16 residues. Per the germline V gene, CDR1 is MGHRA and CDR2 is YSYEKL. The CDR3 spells CASSQVDRGFPYEQYF. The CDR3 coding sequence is TGCGCCAGCAGCCAAGTCGACCGGGGGTTCCCCTACGAGCAGTACTTC.

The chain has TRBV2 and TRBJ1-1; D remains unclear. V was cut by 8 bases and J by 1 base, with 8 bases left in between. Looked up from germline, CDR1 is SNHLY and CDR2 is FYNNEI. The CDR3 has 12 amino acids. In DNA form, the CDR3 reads TGTGCCAGCGGACGGGGGAACACTGAAGCTTTCTTT. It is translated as CASGRGNTEAFF.

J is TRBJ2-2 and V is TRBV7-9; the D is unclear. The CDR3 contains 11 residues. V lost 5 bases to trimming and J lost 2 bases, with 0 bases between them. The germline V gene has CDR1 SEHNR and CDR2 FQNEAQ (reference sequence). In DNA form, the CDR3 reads TGTGCCAGCAGCAACACCGGGGAGCTGTTTTTT. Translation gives CASSNTGELFF.

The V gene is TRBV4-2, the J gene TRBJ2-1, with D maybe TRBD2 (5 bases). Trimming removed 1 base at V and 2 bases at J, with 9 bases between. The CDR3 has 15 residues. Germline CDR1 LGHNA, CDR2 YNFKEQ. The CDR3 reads CASSQVGDTYNEQFF. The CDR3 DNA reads TGTGCCAGCAGCCAAGTCGGGGATACCTACAATGAGCAGTTCTTC.

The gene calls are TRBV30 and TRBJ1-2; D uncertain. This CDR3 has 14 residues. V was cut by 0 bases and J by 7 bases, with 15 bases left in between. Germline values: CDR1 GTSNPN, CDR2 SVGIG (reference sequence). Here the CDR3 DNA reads TGTGCCTGGAGTGTACTAATAGGGAGGTCTGGCTACACCTTC. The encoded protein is CAWSVLIGRSGYTF.

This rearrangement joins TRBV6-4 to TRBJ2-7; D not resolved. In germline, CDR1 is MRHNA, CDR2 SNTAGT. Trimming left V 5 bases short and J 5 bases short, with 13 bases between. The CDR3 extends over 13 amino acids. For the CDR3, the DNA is TGTGCCAGCAGTCCCGGGCTAACGGACGAGCAGTACTTC. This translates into CASSPGLTDEQYF.

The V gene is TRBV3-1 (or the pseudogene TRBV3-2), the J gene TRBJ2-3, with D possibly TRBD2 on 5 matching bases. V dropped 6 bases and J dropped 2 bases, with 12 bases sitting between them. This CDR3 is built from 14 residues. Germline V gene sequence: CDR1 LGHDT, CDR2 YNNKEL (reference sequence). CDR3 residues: CASRGSSNTDTQYF. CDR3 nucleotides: TGTGCCAGCAGGGGGAGTAGCAACACAGATACGCAGTATTTT.

The CDR3 sequence: CASSAGTPGNTIYF. The CDR3 nucleotides read TGTGCCAGCAGTGCCGGGACGCCCGGAAACACCATATATTTT. J is TRBJ1-3 and V is TRBV2, with D maybe TRBD1 (5 bases). The CDR3 contains 14 residues. Trimming left V 4 bases short and J 4 bases short, with 11 bases between. Looked up from germline, CDR1 is SNHLY and CDR2 is FYNNEI.

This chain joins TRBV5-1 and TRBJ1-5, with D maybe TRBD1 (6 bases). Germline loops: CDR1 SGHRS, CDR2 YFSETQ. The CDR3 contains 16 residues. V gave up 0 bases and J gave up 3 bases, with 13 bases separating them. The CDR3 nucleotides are TGCGCCAGCAGCTTGGGGACAGAAGGTTACAATCAGCCCCAGCATTTT. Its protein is CASSLGTEGYNQPQHF.

This CDR3 is CASSLARGDEQFF. DNA for the CDR3: TGTGCCAGCAGCTTAGCGCGGGGTGATGAGCAGTTCTTC. The gene calls are TRBV7-9 and TRBJ2-1; possible D gene TRBD2, 6 bases. Trimming removed 0 bases from V and 8 bases from J, with 8 bases in between. Germline CDR1 and CDR2: SEHNR and FQNEAQ (reference sequence). CDR3 length: 13 residues.

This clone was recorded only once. In DNA, the CDR3 is TGTGCCAGTAGTATGGTAAGGGAGAACACTGAAGCTTTCTTT. The encoded protein is CASSMVRENTEAFF. The J gene is TRBJ1-1, the V gene TRBV19; D ambiguous. With 3 bases removed from V and 1 base from J, the gap between germline ends came to 9 bases. This CDR3 has 14 residues. Germline V gives CDR1 LNHDA, CDR2 SQIVND (reference sequence).

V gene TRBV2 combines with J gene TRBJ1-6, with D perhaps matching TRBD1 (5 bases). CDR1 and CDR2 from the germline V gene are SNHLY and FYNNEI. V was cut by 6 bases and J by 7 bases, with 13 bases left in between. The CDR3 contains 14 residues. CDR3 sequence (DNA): TGTGCCAGCAGGGTGGGGCCAGTAAATTCACCCCTCCACTTT. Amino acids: CASRVGPVNSPLHF.

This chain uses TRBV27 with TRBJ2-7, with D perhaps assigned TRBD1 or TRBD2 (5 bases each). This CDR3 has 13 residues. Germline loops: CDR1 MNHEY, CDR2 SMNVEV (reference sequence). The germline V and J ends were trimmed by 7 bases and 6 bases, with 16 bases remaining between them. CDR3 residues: CASTQGVYGEQYF. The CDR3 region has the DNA TGTGCCAGCACCCAGGGAGTTTACGGCGAGCAGTACTTC.

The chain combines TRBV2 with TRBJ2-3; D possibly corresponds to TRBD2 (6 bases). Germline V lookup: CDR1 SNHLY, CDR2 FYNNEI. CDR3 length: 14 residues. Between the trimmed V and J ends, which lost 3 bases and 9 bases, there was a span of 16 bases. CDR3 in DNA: TGTGCCAGCAGTGAGTCTAGCGCCTATTTGACGCAGTATTTT. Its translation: CASSESSAYLTQYF.

CDR3 DNA sequence: TGCGCCAGCAGCTTGGGCGACACCGGGGAGCTGTTTTTT. It encodes CASSLGDTGELFF. V is TRBV5-1 and J is TRBJ2-2; D gene uncertain. V was pared by 0 bases and J by 3 bases, with 3 bases between. The length of the CDR3 is 13 residues. In germline, CDR1 is SGHRS, CDR2 YFSETQ.

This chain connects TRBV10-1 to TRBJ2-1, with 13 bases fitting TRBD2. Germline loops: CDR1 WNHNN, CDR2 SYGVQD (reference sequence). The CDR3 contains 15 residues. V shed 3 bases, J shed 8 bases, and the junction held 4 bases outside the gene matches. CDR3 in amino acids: CASSDLGLAGDEQFF. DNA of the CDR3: TGCGCCAGCAGTGACCTAGGACTAGCGGGGGATGAGCAGTTCTTC.